This T cell receptor beta chain was captured by sequencing in a study of regulatory T cells in long-lasting Graves disease. Study findings and constraints: It was peripheral blood alone, not thyroid tissue, that was studied. When disease was persistent, TRBV28, TRBJ1-2 and TRBJ2-5 were the favored segments.

Sample time point: newly diagnosed GD, antithyroid drugs for less than 3 months. TCR sequences were obtained from RNA taken from PBMCs. Combining iRepertoire HTBI primers with Arm-PCR of CDR3 regions, the authors built TCR beta libraries. MiXCR, applied by TCRdb to the multiplex PCR reads, yields one record per CDR3 protein. The sample contains approximately 390,000 distinct CDR3 sequences, around 15% of which appear only once. Remarks on this clonotype: What it binds is unknown.

CDR3 length equals 12 residues. From germline, CDR1 is SNHLY and CDR2 FYNNEI. V lost 7 bases and J lost 3, with 10 bases in between. These sequences were also reported in another study, on T cells in Graves' hyperthyroidism and ophthalmopathy.

The input for sequencing was peripheral blood mononuclear cells (PBMCs), taken at new diagnosis, from a patient treated with antithyroid drugs. The receptor's source is a woman between 18 and 29 years old with Graves disease. The J gene is TRBJ2-7, the V gene TRBV2; TRBD2 might be the D (5 bases). The CDR3 bases are TGTGCCAGCATATGCGGGTTCTACGAGCAGTACTTC. This gives the protein CASICGFYEQYF.